The 6 T cell receptor beta chains reported below all come from one sample, sequenced in a study of cytomegalovirus exposure and HLA in healthy donors. The PCR was carried out with 60 Vbeta primers and 13 Jbeta primers. Repertoires were generated with immunoSEQ multiplex PCR, while TCRdb's copy carries only in-frame clones and drops some. The table includes around 130,000 clones, less than 85% detected once. Material for sequencing was PBMCs. The receptors originated from a male donor in good health and CMV-seronegative.

This clone was counted a few times. The V gene is TRBV9, the J gene TRBJ2-7; TRBD2 is a possible D gene (7 bases). V was pared by 3 bases and J by 1 base, with 11 bases between. The CDR3 spans 14 residues. Germline V CDR1 and CDR2: SGDLS, YYNGEE. The CDR3 DNA is TGTGCCAGCAGCGGCGGGGGCATATCCTACGAGCAGTACTTC. Translating gives CASSGGGISYEQYF.

The V call is TRBV6-5, the J call TRBJ1-2, with TRBD1 identical over 7 bases. The germline CDR1 and CDR2 sequences are MNHEY and SVGAGI. Trimming cost V 7 bases and J 7 bases; bases outside gene matches: 15. This CDR3 spans 15 amino acids. For the CDR3, the DNA is TGTGCCAGCAAGTCGGGAGCCGGACAGGCGCGTGGCTACACCTTC. Encoded protein: CASKSGAGQARGYTF.

V is TRBV7-2 and J is TRBJ2-1, with D possibly TRBD2 on 6 matching bases. V lost 5 bases to trimming and J lost 0 bases, with 11 bases between them. Germline V gene sequence: CDR1 SGHTA, CDR2 FQGNSA. This CDR3 region has 15 residues. Here the CDR3 reads CASSRDFSSYNEQFF. DNA for the CDR3: TGTGCCAGCAGCCGGGACTTTAGCTCCTACAATGAGCAGTTCTTC.

The CDR3 reads CASSEGGGPGLEQYF. As DNA, the CDR3 is TGTGCCAGCAGTGAAGGGGGCGGTCCAGGGCTCGAGCAGTACTTC. The chain is built from TRBV6-1 and TRBJ2-7, with TRBD1 as a possible D gene (5 bases). Germline V lookup: CDR1 MNHNS, CDR2 SASEGT. The CDR3 totals 15 residues. V lost 1 base and J 6 bases, leaving 16 bases between the germline ends.

The J gene is TRBJ2-1, the V gene TRBV4-1; TRBD1 matches at 9 bases. The CDR3 contains 16 residues. Germline assignment: CDR1 MGHRA and CDR2 YSYEKL. V lost 0 bases and J lost 8; bases outside the gene matches: 8. CDR3 DNA: TGCGCCAGCAGCCAAGAGCTACAGGGGGCAAGGGATGAGCAGTTCTTC. It translates to CASSQELQGARDEQFF.

The chain is built from TRBV27 and TRBJ2-3, with 10 bases fitting TRBD2. After removal of 0 bases from V and 5 bases from J, the junction contained 5 bases not matched to a gene. Per the germline V gene, CDR1 is MNHEY and CDR2 is SMNVEV (reference sequence). The CDR3 has 16 amino acids. This chain's CDR3 is CASSLSVAGGVDTQYF. The CDR3 nucleotides are TGTGCCAGCAGTTTATCGGTAGCGGGAGGAGTAGATACGCAGTATTTT.